This T cell receptor (beta chain) emerged from a study of beta chain features in type 1 diabetes. cDNA synthesis used the whole RNA isolate, giving expressed TCRB sequences. The data were produced by immunoSEQ multiplex PCR, yet TCRdb's version contains in-frame clones alone and is incomplete. Among 130,000 to 150,000 clones listed, 48% were seen once. The ends were cut back, 3 bases at V and 4 bases at J, with 12 bases in the middle. Germline CDR1 reads SGHAT; CDR2 reads FQNNGV. This CDR3 spans 14 amino acids. V usage is TRBV11-2 and J usage is TRBJ1-1; tentative D call: TRBD1 (6 bases). This receptor was obtained from a man younger than 35 in good health. The sample was Tregs from blood. The CDR3 nucleotides read TGTGCCAGCAGCTTTATGGGGGCGGCCACTGAAGCTTTCTTT. Amino acid sequence: CASSFMGAATEAFF. Filled out from reference TRBV11-2 and TRBJ1-1, the complete variable domain reads EAGVAQSPRYKIIEKRQSVAFWCNPISGHATLYWYQQILGQGPKLLIQFQNNGVVDDSQLPKDRFSAERLKGVDSTLKIQPAKLEDSAVYLCASSFMGAATEAFFGQGTRLTVV.